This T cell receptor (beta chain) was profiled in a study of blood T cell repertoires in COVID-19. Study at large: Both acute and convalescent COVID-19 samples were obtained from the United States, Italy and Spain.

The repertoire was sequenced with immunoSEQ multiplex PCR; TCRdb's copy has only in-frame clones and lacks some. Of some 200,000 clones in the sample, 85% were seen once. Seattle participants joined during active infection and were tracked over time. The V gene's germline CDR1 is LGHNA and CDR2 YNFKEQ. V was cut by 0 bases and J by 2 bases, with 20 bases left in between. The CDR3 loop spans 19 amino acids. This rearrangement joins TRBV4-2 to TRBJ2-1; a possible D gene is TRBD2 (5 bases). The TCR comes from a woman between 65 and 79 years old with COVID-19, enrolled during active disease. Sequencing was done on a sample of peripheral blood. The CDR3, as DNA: TGTGCCAGCAGCCAAGATGAGTGGCACGGGGTGCGCCCCTACAATGAGCAGTTCTTC. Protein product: CASSQDEWHGVRPYNEQFF.